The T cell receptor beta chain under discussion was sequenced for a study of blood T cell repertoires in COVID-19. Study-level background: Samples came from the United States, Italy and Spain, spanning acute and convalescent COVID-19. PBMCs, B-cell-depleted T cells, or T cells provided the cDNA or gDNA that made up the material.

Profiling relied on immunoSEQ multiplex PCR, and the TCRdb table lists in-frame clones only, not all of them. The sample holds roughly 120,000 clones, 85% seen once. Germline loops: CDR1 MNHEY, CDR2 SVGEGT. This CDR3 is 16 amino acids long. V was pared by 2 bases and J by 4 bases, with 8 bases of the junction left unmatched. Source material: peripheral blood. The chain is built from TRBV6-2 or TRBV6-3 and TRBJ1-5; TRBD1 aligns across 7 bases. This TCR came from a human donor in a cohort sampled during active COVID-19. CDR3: CASSYTGGGLNQPQHF. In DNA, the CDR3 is TGTGCCAGCAGTTACACCGGAGGGGGCTTGAATCAGCCCCAGCATTTT.